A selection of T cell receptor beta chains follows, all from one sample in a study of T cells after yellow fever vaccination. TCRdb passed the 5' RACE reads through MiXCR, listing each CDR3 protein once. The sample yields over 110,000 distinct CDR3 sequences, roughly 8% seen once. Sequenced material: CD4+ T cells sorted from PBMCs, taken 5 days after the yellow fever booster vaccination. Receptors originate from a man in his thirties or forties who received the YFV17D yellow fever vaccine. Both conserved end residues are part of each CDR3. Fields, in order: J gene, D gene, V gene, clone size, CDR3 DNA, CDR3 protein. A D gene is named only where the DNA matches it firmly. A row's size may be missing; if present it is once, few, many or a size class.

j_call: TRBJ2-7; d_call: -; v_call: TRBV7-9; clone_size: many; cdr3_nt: TGTGCCAGCAGCTTAGCAACGGACTATCGAGTACCCTACGAGCAGTACTTC; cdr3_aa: CASSLATDYRVPYEQYF
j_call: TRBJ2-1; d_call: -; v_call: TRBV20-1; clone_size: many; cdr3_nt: TGCAGTGCTAGAGATTCTGGCGTCAATGAGCAGTTCTTC; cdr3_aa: CSARDSGVNEQFF
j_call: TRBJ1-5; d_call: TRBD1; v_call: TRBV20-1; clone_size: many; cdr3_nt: TGCAGTGCCCCTGGGGCAGGGGGAAATCAGCCCCAGCATTTT; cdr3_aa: CSAPGAGGNQPQHF
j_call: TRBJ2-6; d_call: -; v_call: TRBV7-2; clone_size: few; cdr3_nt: TGTGCCAGCAGCTTAGGAGGGGTTGGGGCCAACGTCCTGACTTTC; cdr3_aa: CASSLGGVGANVLTF
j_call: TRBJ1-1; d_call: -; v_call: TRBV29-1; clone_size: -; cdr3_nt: TGCAGCGTTAGTAGCCAGGCTGAAGCTTTCTTT; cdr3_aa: CSVSSQAEAFF
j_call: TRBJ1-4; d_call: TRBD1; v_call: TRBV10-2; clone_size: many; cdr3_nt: TGCGCCAGCAGTTCACAGGGGGCTAATGAAAAACTGTTTTTT; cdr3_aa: CASSSQGANEKLFF
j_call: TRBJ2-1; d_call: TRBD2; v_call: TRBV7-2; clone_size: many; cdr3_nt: TGTGCCAGCAGCTTACCGGGACTAGCGGGAGTATGGTCCTACAATGAGCAGTTCTTC; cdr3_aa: CASSLPGLAGVWSYNEQFF
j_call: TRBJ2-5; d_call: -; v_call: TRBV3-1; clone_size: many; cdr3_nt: TGTGCCAGCAGCCAAGGTTTACCAGCTAGCCAAGAGACCCAGTACTTC; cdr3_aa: CASSQGLPASQETQYF
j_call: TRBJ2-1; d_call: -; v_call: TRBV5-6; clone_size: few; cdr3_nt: TGTGCCAGCAGCGCGGACGCGAGGTCCTACAATGAGCAGTTCTTC; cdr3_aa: CASSADARSYNEQFF
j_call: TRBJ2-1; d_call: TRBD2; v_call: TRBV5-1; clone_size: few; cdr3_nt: TGCGCCAGCAGCACTCCGGGACTAAGCTACAATGAGCAGTTCTTC; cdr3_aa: CASSTPGLSYNEQFF
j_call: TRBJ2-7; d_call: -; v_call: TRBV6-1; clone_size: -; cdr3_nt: TGTGCCAGCAGTCGAAAGAGGGCGCGAACCAACGAGCAGTACTTC; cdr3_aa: CASSRKRARTNEQYF
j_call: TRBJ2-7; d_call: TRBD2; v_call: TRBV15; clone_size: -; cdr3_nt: TGTGCCACCAGCAGAGAATTGAGCGGGAACGACGAGCAGTACTTC; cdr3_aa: CATSRELSGNDEQYF
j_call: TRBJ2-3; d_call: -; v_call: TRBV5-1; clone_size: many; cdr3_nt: TGCGCCAGCAGCTTGGAAGCACCGGCTAGCACAGATACGCAGTATTTT; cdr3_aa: CASSLEAPASTDTQYF
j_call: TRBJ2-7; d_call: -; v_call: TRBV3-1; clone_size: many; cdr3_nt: TGTGCCAGCAGCCAAGATCAATCAGTCGAGCAGTACTTC; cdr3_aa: CASSQDQSVEQYF
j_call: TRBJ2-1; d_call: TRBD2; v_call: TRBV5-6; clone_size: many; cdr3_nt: TGTGCCAGCAGCTTGGAGGCGGGAGCGCACAATGAGCAGTTCTTC; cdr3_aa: CASSLEAGAHNEQFF
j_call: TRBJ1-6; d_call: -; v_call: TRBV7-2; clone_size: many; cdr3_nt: TGTGCCAGCAGCTCCGGGCTTAATTCACCCCTCCACTTT; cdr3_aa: CASSSGLNSPLHF
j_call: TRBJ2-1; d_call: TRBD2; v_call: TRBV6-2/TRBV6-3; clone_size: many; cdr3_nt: TGTGCCAGCAGTTCCAGCGGGAGCTTCGGGGAGCAGTTCTTC; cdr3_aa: CASSSSGSFGEQFF
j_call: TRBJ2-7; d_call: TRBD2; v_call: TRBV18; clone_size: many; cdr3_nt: TGTGCCAGCTCACTTGCAGCGGGGGTTGCCTACGAGCAGTACTTC; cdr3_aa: CASSLAAGVAYEQYF
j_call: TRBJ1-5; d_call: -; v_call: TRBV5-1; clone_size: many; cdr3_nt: TGCGCCAGCAGCTTGGGAGTTGACCAGCCCCAGCATTTT; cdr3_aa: CASSLGVDQPQHF
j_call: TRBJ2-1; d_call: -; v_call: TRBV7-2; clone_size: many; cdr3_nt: TGTGCCAGCAGCGAACAGGGAGTAGCCTACAATGAGCAGTTCTTC; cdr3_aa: CASSEQGVAYNEQFF
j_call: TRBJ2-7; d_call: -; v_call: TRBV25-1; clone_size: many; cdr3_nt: TGTGCCAGCAGTGAATATGGTGGGAGCACCTACGAGCAGTACTTC; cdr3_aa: CASSEYGGSTYEQYF
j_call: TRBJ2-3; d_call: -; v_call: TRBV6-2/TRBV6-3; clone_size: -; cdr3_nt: TGTGCCAGCAGCCCCCTATCCGGATTTTTGTGGGATACGCAGTATTTT; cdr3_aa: CASSPLSGFLWDTQYF